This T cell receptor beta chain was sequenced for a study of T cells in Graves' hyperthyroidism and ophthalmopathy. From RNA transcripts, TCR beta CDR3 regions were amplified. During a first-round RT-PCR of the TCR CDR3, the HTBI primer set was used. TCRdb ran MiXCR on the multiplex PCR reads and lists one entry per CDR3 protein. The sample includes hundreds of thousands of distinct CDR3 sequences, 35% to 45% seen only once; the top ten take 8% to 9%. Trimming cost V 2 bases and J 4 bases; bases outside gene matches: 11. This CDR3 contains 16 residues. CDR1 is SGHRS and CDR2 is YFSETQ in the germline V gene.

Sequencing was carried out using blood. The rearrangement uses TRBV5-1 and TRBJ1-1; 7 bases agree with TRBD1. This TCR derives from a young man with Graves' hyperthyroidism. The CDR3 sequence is CASSLLSGGSTTEAFF. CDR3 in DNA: TGCGCCAGCAGCTTACTATCAGGGGGTTCCACCACTGAAGCTTTCTTT.